These T cell receptor beta chains were read from a single sample in a study of OX40 agonist ivuxolimab in advanced cancers. Generated by immunoSEQ multiplex PCR, the TCRdb table keeps only in-frame clones and is missing some. The data show approximately 98,000 clones, roughly 90% seen once. The material sequenced was CD4+ or CD8+ T cells sorted from blood, taken in a trial of the OX40 agonist ivuxolimab. All receptors come from an adult with an advanced solid tumor such as melanoma, head and neck, liver or kidney cancer. Both conserved end residues are part of each CDR3. The order of the fields is D gene, V gene, J gene, clone size, CDR3 DNA, CDR3 protein. The D gene is left open where the match is weak. Size is stated for part of the rows, as once, few or many counts, or as a class when the clone is expanded.

TRBD1	TRBV6-5	TRBJ1-2	NA	TGTGCCAGCAGTCGGACAGGGGGCCATGGCTACACCTTC	CASSRTGGHGYTF
NA	TRBV5-1	TRBJ2-1	NA	TGCGCCAGCAGCTTGCCGGGGAGTGAGCAGTTCTTC	CASSLPGSEQFF
NA	TRBV25-1	TRBJ1-6	NA	TGTGCCAGCAGTGAATCTACCTCCTATAATTCACCCCTCCACTTT	CASSESTSYNSPLHF
NA	TRBV27	TRBJ1-5	NA	TGTGCCAGCAGTCGGGAGGGGGGTCAGCCCCAGCATTTT	CASSREGGQPQHF
TRBD1	TRBV5-1	TRBJ1-2	NA	TGCGCCAGCAGCTCGCTGGGGACAGGCCTCCATGGCTACACCTTC	CASSSLGTGLHGYTF
NA	TRBV11-3	TRBJ2-1	NA	TGTGCCAGCAGCTTAGAGGGGGATGAGCAGTTCTTC	CASSLEGDEQFF
NA	TRBV7-9	TRBJ1-4	NA	TGTGCCAGCAGCTTAGGTGACAGTGTAAAACTGTTTTTT	CASSLGDSVKLFF
NA	TRBV6-5	TRBJ2-1	NA	TGTGCCAGCAGTCGAGGAGGGGGCATCTACAATGAGCAGTTCTTC	CASSRGGGIYNEQFF
NA	TRBV5-1	TRBJ2-3	NA	TGCGCCAGCAGCTTGGGGTACGGTGACCTTAGCACAGATACGCAGTATTTT	CASSLGYGDLSTDTQYF
NA	TRBV21-1	TRBJ2-1	NA	TGTGCCAGCAGCAATCGGACAGGGGTATACAATGAGCAGTTCTTC	CASSNRTGVYNEQFF
NA	TRBV18	TRBJ2-5	NA	TGTGCCAGCTCACCCGGTAGAGCGTACGAGACCCAGTACTTC	CASSPGRAYETQYF
NA	TRBV4-1	TRBJ2-7	once	TGCGCCAGCAGCTCCCGTGCGGGCTCCTACGAGCAGTACTTC	CASSSRAGSYEQYF
NA	TRBV21-1	TRBJ2-2	NA	TGTGCCAGCAGCACCCTAAAAAGCGCGAACACCGGGGAGCTGTTTTTT	CASSTLKSANTGELFF
NA	TRBV5-5	TRBJ2-3	NA	TGTGCCAGCAGCTTGGTCGGAGAGAGCACAGATACGCAGTATTTT	CASSLVGESTDTQYF
TRBD2	TRBV9	TRBJ2-5	NA	TGTGCCAGCAGCGGGGGACTAGCGTTTGAAGAGACCCAGTACTTC	CASSGGLAFEETQYF
TRBD1	TRBV6-1	TRBJ2-1	NA	TGTGCCAGCACTACCGGGACAGGTCTACAATTCGAGCAGTTCTTC	CASTTGTGLQFEQFF
TRBD2	TRBV30	TRBJ2-5	NA	TGTGCCTGGAGTGCGGGGGGCCAAGAGACCCAGTACTTC	CAWSAGGQETQYF
TRBD1	TRBV6-1	TRBJ1-2	NA	TGTGCCAGCAGTTTAACAGGGGGCAACGATGGCTACACCTTC	CASSLTGGNDGYTF
NA	TRBV20-1	TRBJ2-7	NA	TGCAGTGCTAGAGATTTGGCAGAGCAGTACTTC	CSARDLAEQYF
NA	TRBV7-9	TRBJ1-5	NA	TGTGCCAGCAGCCCTGGTGGAAATCAGCCCCAGCATTTT	CASSPGGNQPQHF
NA	TRBV5-1	TRBJ2-5	NA	TGCGCCAGCAGCCCCGACAACGAAGAGACCCAGTACTTC	CASSPDNEETQYF
NA	TRBV19	TRBJ2-7	NA	TGTGCCAGTAGGTCCGTTGGATCCGGCGAGCAGTACTTC	CASRSVGSGEQYF
NA	TRBV29-1	TRBJ2-3	NA	TGCAGCGTTGAAGCCCACACTGGGGCAGATACGCAGTATTTT	CSVEAHTGADTQYF
TRBD1	TRBV6-1	TRBJ2-7	NA	TGTGCCAGCAGTGAAGGGGTCAGGGGGGAGCAGTACTTC	CASSEGVRGEQYF
NA	TRBV18	TRBJ2-1	NA	TGTGCCAGCTCACCACTTGGAGGGGGCGATGAGCAGTTCTTC	CASSPLGGGDEQFF
TRBD1	TRBV6-1	TRBJ2-3	NA	TGTGCCAGCAGTGAGGACAGGGGGGAGACAGATACGCAGTATTTT	CASSEDRGETDTQYF
TRBD2	TRBV27	TRBJ2-3	once	TGTGCCAGCAGTCCCCGGCAGGGAGGGATCGCAGATACGCAGTATTTT	CASSPRQGGIADTQYF
NA	TRBV5-6	TRBJ2-1	once	TGTGCCAGCAGCCAGGACGTTTACAATGAGCAGTTCTTC	CASSQDVYNEQFF
NA	TRBV29-1	TRBJ2-4	NA	TGCAGCGTTCAAGAAAATAAGATGGCCAAAAACATTCAGTACTTC	CSVQENKMAKNIQYF
NA	TRBV7-8	TRBJ2-1	NA	TGTGCCAGCAGCTTAGAGGTCAGGGGGCTAGCGGGCGCTTACAATGAGCAGTTCTTC	CASSLEVRGLAGAYNEQFF
NA	TRBV29-1	TRBJ2-5	NA	TGCAGCGTTGGTTCAGGGGGGGAGACCCAGTACTTC	CSVGSGGETQYF
NA	TRBV2	TRBJ1-4	NA	TGTGCCAGCAGGCTCTCCCAGGACGTGACTAATGAAAAACTGTTTTTT	CASRLSQDVTNEKLFF
NA	TRBV21-1	TRBJ1-5	NA	TGTGCCAGCAGCAAAGACAGGACCGCGAGCTTCAATCAGCCCCAGCATTTT	CASSKDRTASFNQPQHF
NA	TRBV5-1	TRBJ1-5	NA	TGCGCCAGCAGCTTGGATTTTGCTTCAAATCAGCCCCAGCATTTT	CASSLDFASNQPQHF
NA	TRBV10-3	TRBJ2-1	NA	TGTGCCATCAGTCCCGGGCAGACCTACAATGAGCAGTTCTTC	CAISPGQTYNEQFF
NA	TRBV5-4	TRBJ2-7	NA	TGTGCCAGCAGCTTGGGTTACGAGCAGTACTTC	CASSLGYEQYF
NA	TRBV5-5	TRBJ2-1	NA	TGTGCCAGCAGCCGTGTTGGGGCTAATGAGCAGTTCTTC	CASSRVGANEQFF
NA	TRBV18	TRBJ2-6	NA	TGTGCCAGCTCAGGTCCCAGTCCGGGATCTGGGGCCAACGTCCTGACTTTC	CASSGPSPGSGANVLTF
NA	TRBV27	TRBJ2-1	NA	TGTGCCAGCAGTTTTGACAGTGGGGTTTACAATGAGCAGTTCTTC	CASSFDSGVYNEQFF
TRBD1	TRBV6-5	TRBJ1-4	NA	TGTGCCAGCAGTTGGGGACAGGGGAATGAAAAACTGTTTTTT	CASSWGQGNEKLFF
NA	TRBV19	TRBJ2-7	NA	TGTGCCAGTAGTATAGCGACAGATAAATACGAGCAGTACTTC	CASSIATDKYEQYF
TRBD2	TRBV4-2	TRBJ2-1	NA	TGTGCCAGCAGCCAAGTGAAACTAGCGGGGGGGAGCTCCTACAATGAGCAGTTCTTC	CASSQVKLAGGSSYNEQFF
TRBD2	TRBV2	TRBJ2-3	NA	TGTGCCAGCAGTTGGGGACTAGCGGGTGGAGATACGCAGTATTTT	CASSWGLAGGDTQYF
NA	TRBV11-2	TRBJ1-4	NA	TGTGCCAGCAGCTTAGGGCGGAACAATGAAAAACTGTTTTTT	CASSLGRNNEKLFF
NA	TRBV7-8	TRBJ1-1	NA	TGTGCCAGCAGCTTAGACCCCCGGACAAACACTGAAGCTTTCTTT	CASSLDPRTNTEAFF
NA	TRBV7-5	TRBJ2-7	NA	TGTGCCAGCAGCTTAGGACTGCCAGGGTCAGACGAGCAGTACTTC	CASSLGLPGSDEQYF
TRBD1	TRBV7-7	TRBJ2-2	NA	TGTGCTAGCAGCTTAGTTATCGCAGGGGGAGCGAACACCGGGGAGCTGTTTTTT	CASSLVIAGGANTGELFF
NA	TRBV6-1	TRBJ1-2	NA	TGTGCCAGCAGTGAAGTTAGGGTTGGGGACTATGGCTACACCTTC	CASSEVRVGDYGYTF
TRBD1	TRBV6-5	TRBJ2-2	NA	TGTGCCAGCAGTTACCGACAGGGTCCCGGGGAGCTGTTTTTT	CASSYRQGPGELFF
NA	TRBV5-6	TRBJ1-3	NA	TGTGCCAGCAGCTGGACCCCTGAAGCTGGAAACACCATATATTTT	CASSWTPEAGNTIYF
NA	TRBV6-5	TRBJ2-7	NA	TGTGCCAGCAGGTCGGTGGGCGGGACAGCCTACGAGCAGTACTTC	CASRSVGGTAYEQYF
NA	TRBV12-2	TRBJ1-1	NA	TGTGCAAGTCGTTTCACTCTGAGGAACACTGAAGCTTTCTTT	CASRFTLRNTEAFF
NA	TRBV9	TRBJ1-1	NA	TGTGCCAGCAGCGTCGTTGGGGGGTTTGAAGCTTTCTTT	CASSVVGGFEAFF
NA	TRBV18	TRBJ1-2	NA	TGTGCCAGCTCACCACCGTCCCAGCGCTATGGCTACACCTTC	CASSPPSQRYGYTF